The subject of this entry is one TCR beta chain. RNA served as the template for amplifying TCR beta CDR3 regions. In the first round, RT-PCR was carried out with HTBI primers, and a multiplex PCR formed the second round. TCRdb reprocessed the multiplex PCR reads with MiXCR, giving one entry per CDR3 protein. The profile shows about 740,000 distinct CDR3 sequences, roughly 40% of them singletons. This specimen comes from a study of Graves' ophthalmopathy and Graves' hyperthyroidism. V shed 7 bases, J shed 4 bases, and the junction held 6 bases outside the gene matches. CDR3 length equals 14 residues. Germline V CDR1 and CDR2: MGHDK, SYGVNS. Ophthalmopathy in the donors was of moderate-to-severe activity, with CAS ≥3, NOSPECS ≥4 and duration under 3 months. Clinical symptoms, serum thyroxine, TRAb, thyroid ultrasound and orbital computed tomography formed the basis of diagnosis.

This clonotype was obtained from an adult man with Graves' ophthalmopathy. Input material: peripheral blood. The V and J genes are TRBV25-1 and TRBJ2-2; 7 nucleotides agree with TRBD1. The CDR3 loop reads CASTIPGGTGELFF. CDR3 in DNA: TGTGCCAGCACCATCCCAGGGGGCACCGGGGAGCTGTTTTTT.